Reported below is one TCR beta chain. The data were obtained in a study of T cell responses to AZD1222 COVID-19 vaccine. The CDR3 runs 13 residues. CDR1 LNHDA and CDR2 SQIVND come from the germline V gene (reference sequence). Trimming took off 5 bases at V and 3 bases at J, with 10 bases between the two ends. Some clones are missing from TCRdb's copy, which holds only in-frame ones; the method was immunoSEQ multiplex PCR. The sample contains some 130,000 clones, under 90% of which appear only once. The material sequenced was peripheral blood, taken on day 0 of AZD1222 vaccination. This sequence joins TRBV19 and TRBJ1-1, with D tentatively TRBD1 (5 bases). This TCR derives from an adult in good health. The CDR3 here is CASSLGTYTEAFF. CDR3 in DNA: TGTGCCAGTAGTCTCGGGACTTACACTGAAGCTTTCTTT.